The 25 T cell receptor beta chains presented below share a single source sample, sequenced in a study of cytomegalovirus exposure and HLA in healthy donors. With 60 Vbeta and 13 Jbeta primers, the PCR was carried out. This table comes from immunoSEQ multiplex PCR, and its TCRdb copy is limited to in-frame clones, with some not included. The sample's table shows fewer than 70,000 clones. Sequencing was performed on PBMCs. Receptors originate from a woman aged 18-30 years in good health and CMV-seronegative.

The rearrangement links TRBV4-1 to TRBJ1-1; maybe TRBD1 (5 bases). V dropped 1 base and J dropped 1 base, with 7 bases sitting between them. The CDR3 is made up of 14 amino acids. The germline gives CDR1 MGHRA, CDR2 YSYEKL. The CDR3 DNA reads TGCGCCAGCAGCCAAGTAAGGGGGAACACTGAAGCTTTCTTT. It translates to CASSQVRGNTEAFF.

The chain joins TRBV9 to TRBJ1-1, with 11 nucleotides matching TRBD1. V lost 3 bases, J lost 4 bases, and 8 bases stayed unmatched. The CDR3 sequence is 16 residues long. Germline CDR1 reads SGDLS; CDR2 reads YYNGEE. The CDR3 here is CASSDESGTGGTEAFF. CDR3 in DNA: TGTGCCAGCAGCGACGAATCCGGGACAGGGGGCACTGAAGCTTTCTTT.

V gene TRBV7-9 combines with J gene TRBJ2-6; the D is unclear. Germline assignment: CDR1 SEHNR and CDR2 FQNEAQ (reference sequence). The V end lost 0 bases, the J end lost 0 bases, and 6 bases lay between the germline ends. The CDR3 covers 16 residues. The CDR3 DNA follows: TGTGCCAGCAGCTTAGCCCGACTCTCTGGGGCCAACGTCCTGACTTTC. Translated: CASSLARLSGANVLTF.

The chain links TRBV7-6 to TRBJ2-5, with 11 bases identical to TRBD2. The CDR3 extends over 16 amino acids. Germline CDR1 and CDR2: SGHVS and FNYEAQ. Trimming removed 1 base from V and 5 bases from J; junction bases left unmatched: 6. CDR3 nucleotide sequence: TGTGCCAGCAGCTTAGTTAGCGGGGGGGATGTGGAGACCCAGTACTTC. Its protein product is CASSLVSGGDVETQYF.

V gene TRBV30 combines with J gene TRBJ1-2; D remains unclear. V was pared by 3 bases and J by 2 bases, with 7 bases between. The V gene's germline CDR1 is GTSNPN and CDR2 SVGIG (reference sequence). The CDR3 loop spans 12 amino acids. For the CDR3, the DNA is TGTGCCTGGAGGCCCGGGAACTATGGCTACACCTTC. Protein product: CAWRPGNYGYTF.

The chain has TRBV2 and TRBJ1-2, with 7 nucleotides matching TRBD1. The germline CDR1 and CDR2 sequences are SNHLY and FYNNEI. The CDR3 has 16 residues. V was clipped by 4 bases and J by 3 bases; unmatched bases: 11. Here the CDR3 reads CASSGDPDRSDYGYTF. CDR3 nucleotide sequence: TGTGCCAGCAGTGGCGATCCGGACAGGTCGGACTATGGCTACACCTTC.

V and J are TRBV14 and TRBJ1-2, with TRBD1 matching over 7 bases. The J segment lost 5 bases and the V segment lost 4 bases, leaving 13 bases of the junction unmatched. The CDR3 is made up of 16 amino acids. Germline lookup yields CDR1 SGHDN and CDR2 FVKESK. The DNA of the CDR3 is TGTGCCAGCAGCCCTCATGTCGGCTCCAGGGGGTATGGCTACACCTTC. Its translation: CASSPHVGSRGYGYTF.

The CDR3 DNA reads as TGTGCCAGCAGCTTACCGAGTGGGGAGCTGTTTTTT. As protein: CASSLPSGELFF. The chain joins TRBV2 to TRBJ2-2; D gene uncertain. Per the germline V gene, CDR1 is SNHLY and CDR2 is FYNNEI. Trimming pared 6 bases from V and 8 bases from J, leaving 10 bases between. The CDR3 has 12 amino acids.

CDR3 amino acids: CASSGWTGSYEQYF. CDR3 nucleotide sequence: TGTGCCAGCAGTGGATGGACAGGCTCCTACGAGCAGTACTTC. This rearrangement joins TRBV6-1 to TRBJ2-7; 7 bases match TRBD1. Germline CDR1 and CDR2: MNHNS and SASEGT. The CDR3 is made up of 14 amino acids. Losses at the gene ends were 4 bases for V and 0 bases for J; bases not matched to a gene: 3.

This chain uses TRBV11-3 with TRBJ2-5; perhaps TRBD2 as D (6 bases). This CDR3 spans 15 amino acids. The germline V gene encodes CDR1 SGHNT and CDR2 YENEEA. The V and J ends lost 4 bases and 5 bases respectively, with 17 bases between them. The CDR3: CASSYGTLYGETQYF. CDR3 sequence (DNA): TGTGCCAGCAGCTACGGGACTCTTTACGGGGAGACCCAGTACTTC. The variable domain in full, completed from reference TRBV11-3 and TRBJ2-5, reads EAGVVQSPRYKIIEKKQPVAFWCNPISGHNTLYWYLQNLGQGPELLIRYENEEAVDDSQLPKDRFSAERLKGVDSTLKIQPAELGDSAVYLCASSYGTLYGETQYFGPGTRLLVL.

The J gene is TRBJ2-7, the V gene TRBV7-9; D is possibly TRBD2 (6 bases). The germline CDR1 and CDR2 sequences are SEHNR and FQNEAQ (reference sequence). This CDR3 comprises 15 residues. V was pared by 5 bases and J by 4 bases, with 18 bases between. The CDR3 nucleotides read TGTGCCAGCAGCGAGCGATCGGGACTCCGTTACGAGCAGTACTTC. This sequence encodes CASSERSGLRYEQYF. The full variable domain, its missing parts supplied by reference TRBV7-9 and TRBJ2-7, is DTGVSQNPRHKITKRGQNVTFRCDPISEHNRLYWYRQTLGQGPEFLTYFQNEAQLEKSRLLSDRFSAERPKGSFSTLEIQRTEQGDSAMYLCASSERSGLRYEQYFGPGTRLTVT.

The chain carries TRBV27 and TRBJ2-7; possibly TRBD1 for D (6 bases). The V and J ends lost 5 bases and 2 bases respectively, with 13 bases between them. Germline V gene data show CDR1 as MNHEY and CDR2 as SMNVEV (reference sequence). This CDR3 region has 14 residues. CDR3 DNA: TGTGCCAGCAGTATGACAGGTTACCCCTACGAGCAGTACTTC. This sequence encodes CASSMTGYPYEQYF.

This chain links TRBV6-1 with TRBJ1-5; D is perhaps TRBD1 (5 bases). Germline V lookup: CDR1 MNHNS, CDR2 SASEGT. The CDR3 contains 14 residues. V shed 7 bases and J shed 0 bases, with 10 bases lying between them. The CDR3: CASNRGNSNQPQHF. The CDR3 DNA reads TGTGCCAGCAACCGGGGGAATAGCAATCAGCCCCAGCATTTT.

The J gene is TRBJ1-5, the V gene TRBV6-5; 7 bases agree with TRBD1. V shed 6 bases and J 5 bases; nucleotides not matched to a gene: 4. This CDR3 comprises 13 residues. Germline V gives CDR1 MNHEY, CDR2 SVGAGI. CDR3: CASRQGIDQPQHF. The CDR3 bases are TGTGCCAGCAGACAGGGGATTGATCAGCCCCAGCATTTT.

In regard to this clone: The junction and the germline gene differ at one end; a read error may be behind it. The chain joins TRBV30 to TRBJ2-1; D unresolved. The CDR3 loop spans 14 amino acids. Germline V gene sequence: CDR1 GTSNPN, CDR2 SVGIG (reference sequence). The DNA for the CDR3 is TGTGCCTGGAGGGTACTACACTCCGACAATGAGCAGTTCTTC. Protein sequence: CAWRVLHSDNEQFF.

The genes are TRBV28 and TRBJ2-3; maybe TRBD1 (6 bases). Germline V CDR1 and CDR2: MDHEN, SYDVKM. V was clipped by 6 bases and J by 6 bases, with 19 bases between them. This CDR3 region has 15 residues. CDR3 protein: CASSRDRPSSDTQYF. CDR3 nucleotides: TGTGCCAGCAGCCGAGACAGGCCGTCGTCCGATACGCAGTATTTT.

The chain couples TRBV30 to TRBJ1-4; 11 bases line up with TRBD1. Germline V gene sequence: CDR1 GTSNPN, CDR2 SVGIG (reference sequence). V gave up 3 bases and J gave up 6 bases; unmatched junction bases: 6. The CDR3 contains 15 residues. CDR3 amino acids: CAWSGQGAADEKLFF. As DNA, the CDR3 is TGTGCCTGGAGCGGACAGGGGGCGGCTGATGAAAAACTGTTTTTT.

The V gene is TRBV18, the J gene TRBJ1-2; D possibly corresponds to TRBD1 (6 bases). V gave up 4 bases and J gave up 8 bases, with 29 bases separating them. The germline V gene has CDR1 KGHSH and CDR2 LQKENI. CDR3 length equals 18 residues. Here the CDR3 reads CASSLSHRVLPRFRGYTF. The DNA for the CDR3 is TGTGCCAGCTCACTCTCTCACAGGGTATTGCCGAGATTTCGAGGCTACACCTTC.

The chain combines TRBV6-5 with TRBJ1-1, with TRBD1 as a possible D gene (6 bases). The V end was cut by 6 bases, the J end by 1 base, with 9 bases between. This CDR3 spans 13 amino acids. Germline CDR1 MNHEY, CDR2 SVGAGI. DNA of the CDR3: TGTGCCAGCAGCCGGACAGAGAACACTGAAGCTTTCTTT. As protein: CASSRTENTEAFF.

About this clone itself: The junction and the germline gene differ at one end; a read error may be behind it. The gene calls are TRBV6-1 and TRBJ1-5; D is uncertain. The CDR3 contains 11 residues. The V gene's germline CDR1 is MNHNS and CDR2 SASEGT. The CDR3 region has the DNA TGTGCCAGAAGTGACGGTCAGCCCCAGCATTTT. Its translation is CARSDGQPQHF.

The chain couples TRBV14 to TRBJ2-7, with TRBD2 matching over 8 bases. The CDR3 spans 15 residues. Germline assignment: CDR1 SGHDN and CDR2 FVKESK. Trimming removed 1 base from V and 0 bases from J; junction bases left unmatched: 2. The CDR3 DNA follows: TGTGCCAGCAGCCAAGGTCTAGCGGGCTCCTACGAGCAGTACTTC. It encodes CASSQGLAGSYEQYF.

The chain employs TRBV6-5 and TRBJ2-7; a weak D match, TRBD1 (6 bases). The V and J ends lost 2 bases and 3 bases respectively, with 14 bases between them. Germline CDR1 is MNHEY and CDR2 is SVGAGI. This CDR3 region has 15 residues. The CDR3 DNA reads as TGTGCCAGCAGTTACGCTTACGGACAGTTCTACGAGCAGTACTTC. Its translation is CASSYAYGQFYEQYF.

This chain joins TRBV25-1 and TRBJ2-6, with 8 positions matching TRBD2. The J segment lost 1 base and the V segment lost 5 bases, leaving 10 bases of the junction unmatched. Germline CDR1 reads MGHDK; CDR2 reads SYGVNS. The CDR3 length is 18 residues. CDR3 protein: CASSREREPHSGANVLTF. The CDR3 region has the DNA TGTGCCAGCAGTCGCGAGCGGGAGCCCCATTCTGGGGCCAACGTCCTGACTTTC.

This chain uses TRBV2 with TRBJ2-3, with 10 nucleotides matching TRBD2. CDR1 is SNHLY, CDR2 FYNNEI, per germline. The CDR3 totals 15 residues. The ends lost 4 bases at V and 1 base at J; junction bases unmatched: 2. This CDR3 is CASSAGTSGTDTQYF. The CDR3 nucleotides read TGTGCCAGCAGTGCTGGGACTAGCGGCACAGATACGCAGTATTTT.

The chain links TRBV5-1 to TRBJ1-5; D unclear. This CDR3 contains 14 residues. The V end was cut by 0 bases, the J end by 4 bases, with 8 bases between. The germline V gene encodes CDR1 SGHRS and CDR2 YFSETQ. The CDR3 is CASSLAPGNQPQHF. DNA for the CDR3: TGCGCCAGCAGCTTGGCCCCGGGGAATCAGCCCCAGCATTTT.